Each of the 4 T cell receptor beta chains below was sequenced from the same sample in a study of blood T cells in healthy people across ages. Alongside a J-beta primer mix, a sample-barcoded 5' primer served in a second PCR lasting about 6 to 11 cycles. One entry per CDR3 protein results from TCRdb running MiXCR on the 5' RACE reads. Of hundreds of thousands of distinct CDR3 sequences in the sample, around two fifths are singletons; the top ten hold about 21%. Sequenced input: blood. The receptor set was obtained from a man between 60 and 70 years old in good health.

The chain combines TRBV9 with TRBJ2-5; TRBD2 matches at 12 bases. This CDR3 has 16 amino acids. V shed 4 bases and J 11 bases; nucleotides not matched to a gene: 15. The germline CDR1 and CDR2 sequences are SGDLS and YYNGEE. This chain's CDR3 is CASSSRTSGVRNEQYF. CDR3 nucleotide sequence: TGTGCCAGCAGCTCTCGGACTAGCGGGGTCAGAAATGAGCAGTACTTC.

Of note for this clonotype: One junction end disagrees with the germline gene, perhaps due to a read error. The chain has TRBV4-1 and TRBJ2-1; no clear D. This CDR3 is built from 14 residues. Germline CDR1 MGHRA, CDR2 YSYEKL. The CDR3: CASSSSLNYKEQFF. The CDR3 nucleotides read TGCGCCAGCAGCTCGTCACTGAACTACAAGGAGCAGTTCTTC.

This clonotype was seen a handful of times. J is TRBJ2-3 and V is TRBV9; D might be TRBD1 (6 bases). The CDR3 is made up of 18 amino acids. The germline gives CDR1 SGDLS, CDR2 YYNGEE. Trimming removed 4 bases at V and 2 bases at J, with 23 bases between. The DNA for the CDR3 is TGTGCCAGCAGCAGCGACCCTTTACAGGGCTCGACCACAGATACGCAGTATTTT. Translated: CASSSDPLQGSTTDTQYF.

The chain uses TRBV5-5 and TRBJ1-5, with D perhaps TRBD1 (5 bases). Per the germline V gene, CDR1 is SGHKS and CDR2 is YYEKEE (reference sequence). Trimming removed 6 bases from V and 3 bases from J, with 16 bases in between. This CDR3 comprises 15 residues. CDR3 protein: CASTSGGAPNQPQHF. The CDR3 coding sequence is TGTGCCAGCACTTCTGGAGGGGCCCCCAATCAGCCCCAGCATTTT. Combining the CDR3 with reference TRBV5-5 and TRBJ1-5 gives the whole variable domain DAGVTQSPTHLIKTRGQQVTLRCSPISGHKSVSWYQQVLGQGPQFIFQYYEKEERGRGNFPDRFSARQFPNYSSELNVNALLLGDSALYLCASTSGGAPNQPQHFGDGTRLSIL.